The 27 T cell receptor beta chains presented below share a single source sample, sequenced in a study of blood T cell repertoires in COVID-19. Sequencing used immunoSEQ multiplex PCR; TCRdb keeps in-frame clones, though not all of them. The data contain over 200,000 clones, around 86% of them seen just once; the ten biggest clones take up more than 9%. The sequencing input was peripheral blood. Receptors originate from a man between 45 and 60 years old with COVID-19, enrolled during active disease.

The V and J genes are TRBV10-3 and TRBJ2-7; D not resolved. Germline V CDR1 and CDR2: ENHRY, SYGVKD. The CDR3 covers 14 residues. V lost 8 bases and J lost 1, with 15 bases in between. The DNA for the CDR3 is TGTGCCATCGGGTTCGAGGCAGCTTCCTACGAGCAGTACTTC. It codes for CAIGFEAASYEQYF.

The rearrangement joins TRBV3-1 (or the pseudogene TRBV3-2) to TRBJ1-1, with TRBD1 identical over 9 bases. The CDR3 is 14 residues long. Germline V gene lookup returns CDR1 LGHDT and CDR2 YNNKEL (reference sequence). The V and J ends lost 8 bases and 5 bases, in that order; junction bases with no gene match: 9. The CDR3 reads CASVHRGRGTEAFF. The CDR3, as DNA: TGTGCCAGCGTTCACAGGGGGCGCGGAACTGAAGCTTTCTTT.

The V gene is TRBV7-9, the J gene TRBJ2-7; D is possibly TRBD2 (5 bases). CDR1 is SEHNR, CDR2 FQNEAQ, per germline (reference sequence). This CDR3 contains 13 residues. V gave up 6 bases and J gave up 1 base, with 10 bases separating them. DNA of the CDR3: TGTGCCAGCAGTCCACTAGTTTCCTACGAGCAGTACTTC. This sequence encodes CASSPLVSYEQYF.

This clone came up once. The J gene is TRBJ1-4, the V gene TRBV6-1; D is ambiguous. Trimming cost V 1 base and J 0 bases, with 3 bases left between them. The CDR3 spans 14 residues. Per germline, CDR1 MNHNS and CDR2 SASEGT. CDR3 nucleotide sequence: TGTGCCAGCAGTGAAGTCGCAACTAATGAAAAACTGTTTTTT. It encodes CASSEVATNEKLFF.

This clone was seen a handful of times. This chain connects TRBV5-6 to TRBJ1-2, with TRBD1 matching 8 bases. Unmatched junction bases numbered 1, after V lost 2 bases and J lost 4 bases. Germline V gene sequence: CDR1 SGHDT, CDR2 YYEEEE. The CDR3 has 13 residues. The CDR3 loop is CASSLDRGYGYTF. CDR3 DNA sequence: TGTGCCAGCAGCTTAGACAGGGGCTATGGCTACACCTTC.

J is TRBJ2-5 and V is TRBV28; TRBD2 might be the D (6 bases). Trimming cost V 6 bases and J 5 bases, with 19 bases left between them. Germline V gives CDR1 MDHEN, CDR2 SYDVKM. The CDR3 is made up of 15 amino acids. The CDR3 region is CASSPGGDLRETQYF. The DNA for the CDR3 is TGTGCCAGCAGCCCCGGCGGGGATCTCCGGGAGACCCAGTACTTC.

The chain combines TRBV7-8 with TRBJ1-5; D call uncertain. Germline CDR1 reads SGHVS; CDR2 reads FQNEAQ. V was shortened by 7 bases and J by 4 bases, with 11 bases between the two germline ends. The CDR3 spans 13 residues. The CDR3 nucleotides are TGTGCCAGCACCATAGAGAGGAATCAGCCCCAGCATTTT. Translating gives CASTIERNQPQHF.

The V and J genes are TRBV6-2 or TRBV6-3 and TRBJ1-5, with TRBD1 matching over 9 bases. Germline CDR1 reads MNHEY; CDR2 reads SVGEGT. Losses at the gene ends were 6 bases for V and 6 bases for J; bases not matched to a gene: 6. The CDR3 length is 14 residues. For the CDR3, the DNA is TGTGCCAGCAGCCGCGACAGGGGGACTCAGCCCCAGCATTTT. Amino acid sequence: CASSRDRGTQPQHF.

CDR3 in DNA: TGTGCCAGCAGTACTGGGACTTCTCAAGAGACCCAGTACTTC. Translating gives CASSTGTSQETQYF. This chain joins TRBV11-2 and TRBJ2-5; weak D call: TRBD2 (6 bases). V lost 6 bases and J 2 bases, leaving 13 bases between the germline ends. Per the germline V gene, CDR1 is SGHAT and CDR2 is FQNNGV. The CDR3 is 14 residues long.

The chain employs TRBV9 and TRBJ1-2; D remains ambiguous. The CDR3 spans 15 residues. Germline-derived CDR1 and CDR2 are SGDLS and YYNGEE. V lost 0 bases, J lost 3 bases, and 12 bases lay in between. The CDR3 region is CASSVAEVMDYGYTF. Here the CDR3 DNA reads TGTGCCAGCAGCGTAGCTGAGGTCATGGACTATGGCTACACCTTC.

This chain links TRBV27 with TRBJ2-7, with 7 bases aligning to TRBD2. The length of the CDR3 is 14 residues. Germline CDR1 and CDR2: MNHEY and SMNVEV (reference sequence). Germline trimming cut 5 bases from V and 4 bases from J; bases unmatched to any gene: 8. CDR3 DNA sequence: TGTGCCAGCAGTGAATCTAGCGGATATTACGAGCAGTACTTC. Protein: CASSESSGYYEQYF.

The rearrangement joins TRBV12-5 to TRBJ1-1, with no clear D. Germline-derived CDR1 and CDR2 are LGHNT and FRNRAP. The CDR3 is 14 residues long. Trimming left V 1 base short and J 4 bases short, with 10 bases between. This CDR3 reads CASGLGGFSTEAFF. As DNA, the CDR3 is TGTGCTAGTGGTTTGGGAGGGTTTTCCACTGAAGCTTTCTTT.

The chain recombines TRBV11-1 with TRBJ2-3; 7 bases match TRBD1. From germline, CDR1 is SGHAT and CDR2 FQDESV (reference sequence). V was clipped by 3 bases and J by 3 bases; unmatched bases: 9. CDR3 size: 16 residues. CDR3: CASSFRGGLRTDTQYF. The CDR3 nucleotides are TGTGCCAGCAGCTTCCGAGGGGGCTTAAGGACAGATACGCAGTATTTT.

The chain links TRBV5-4 to TRBJ2-3, with a weak D call TRBD2 (7 bases). The germline V gene encodes CDR1 SGHNT and CDR2 YYREEE (reference sequence). Trimming removed 4 bases from V and 4 bases from J, with 16 bases in between. CDR3 size: 15 residues. For the CDR3, the DNA is TGTGCCAGCAGCCCCTGGGGGGGGCTGGCAGATACGCAGTATTTT. Its translation: CASSPWGGLADTQYF.

The chain employs TRBV21-1 and TRBJ2-3; TRBD1, the table's D call, was not compared with the DNA. TRBV21-1 is annotated as a pseudogene. The CDR3 contains 16 residues. The CDR3 loop is CASRTGGQGITDTQYF. CDR3 nucleotides: TGTGCCAGCCGAACGGGGGGACAGGGGATAACAGATACGCAGTATTTT.

The rearrangement joins TRBV3-1 (or the pseudogene TRBV3-2) to TRBJ2-1; D possibly corresponds to TRBD1 (6 bases). The ends were cut back, 4 bases at V and 10 bases at J, with 14 bases in the middle. This CDR3 comprises 13 residues. Per the germline V gene, CDR1 is LGHDT and CDR2 is YNNKEL (reference sequence). CDR3 nucleotides: TGTGCCAGCAGCCGCCAGGGGCGGCTAGAGCAGTTCTTC. It translates to CASSRQGRLEQFF.

The rearrangement joins TRBV27 to TRBJ1-1; perhaps TRBD1 as D (6 bases). The CDR3 is 14 residues long. In germline, CDR1 is MNHEY, CDR2 SMNVEV (reference sequence). The V end was cut by 5 bases, the J end by 4 bases, with 14 bases between. The CDR3 is CASSPTRGATEAFF. CDR3 coding DNA: TGTGCCAGCAGTCCCACCCGGGGGGCCACTGAAGCTTTCTTT.

This clone was found a few times. The CDR3 DNA sequence: TGTGCCACCAGCAGAGACCCCCCCGTGCTCAGCTACGAGCAGTACTTC. Amino acid sequence: CATSRDPPVLSYEQYF. J is TRBJ2-7 and V is TRBV15; D is ambiguous. Germline CDR1 reads LNHNV; CDR2 reads YYDKDF (reference sequence). The CDR3 sequence is 16 residues long. The V and J ends lost 0 bases and 3 bases respectively, with 15 bases between them.

The chain is built from TRBV7-3 and TRBJ1-2, with a weak D call TRBD1 (6 bases). CDR3 length equals 13 residues. Germline CDR1 SGHTA, CDR2 FQGTGA. V was shortened by 5 bases and J by 4 bases, with 11 bases between the two germline ends. The CDR3 reads CASSLDSIYGYTF. The DNA for the CDR3 is TGTGCCAGCAGCCTGGACAGTATCTATGGCTACACCTTC. The entire variable domain, with the rest obtained from reference TRBV7-3 and TRBJ1-2, is as follows: GAGVSQTPSNKVTEKGKYVELRCDPISGHTALYWYRQSLGQGPEFLIYFQGTGAADDSGLPNDRFFAVRPEGSVSTLKIQRTERGDSAVYLCASSLDSIYGYTFGSGTRLTVV.

Concerning this clone: Germline is not matched at one junction end, which may reflect a read error. This sequence joins TRBV7-7 and TRBJ2-1, with D perhaps TRBD2 (6 bases). CDR1 SSHAT and CDR2 FNYEAQ come from the germline V gene (reference sequence). The CDR3 totals 15 residues. The CDR3 nucleotides read TGTGCTAGCAGCCCAGACTTGGGGGGCTACAATGAGCAGTTCTTC. Its protein is CASSPDLGGYNEQFF.

In its sample, this clone was seen once. The CDR3 reads CASSPGTGEGVSHQYF. In nucleotides, the CDR3 is TGTGCCAGCTCACCTGGGACAGGGGAAGGGGTCAGTCATCAGTACTTC. This rearrangement joins TRBV18 to TRBJ2-4; 10 bases are shared with TRBD1. In germline, CDR1 is KGHSH, CDR2 LQKENI. Unmatched junction bases numbered 14, after V lost 3 bases and J lost 12 bases. This CDR3 is built from 16 residues.

The chain recombines TRBV10-1 with TRBJ2-1; D possibly corresponds to TRBD2 (5 bases). Trimming removed 4 bases from V and 0 bases from J, with 7 bases in between. The CDR3 contains 14 residues. CDR1 and CDR2 (germline): WNHNN, SYGVQD (reference sequence). The DNA for the CDR3 is TGCGCCAGCAGTGCTGGGAGCTCCTACAATGAGCAGTTCTTC. The encoded protein is CASSAGSSYNEQFF.

The chain links TRBV7-9 to TRBJ2-7; TRBD1 might be the D (5 bases). The CDR3 contains 12 residues. The V gene's germline CDR1 is SEHNR and CDR2 FQNEAQ (reference sequence). Between the trimmed V and J ends, which lost 5 bases and 3 bases, there was a span of 8 bases. The CDR3 DNA reads as TGTGCCAGCAGCGGAGACAGCTACGAGCAGTACTTC. It specifies CASSGDSYEQYF.

On this clone itself: At one end, the junction sequence differs from germline, possibly due to a read error. The J gene is TRBJ2-1, the V gene TRBV7-7, with 11 nucleotides matching TRBD1. The germline CDR1 and CDR2 sequences are SSHAT and FNYEAQ (reference sequence). The CDR3 has 15 residues. CDR3 in DNA: TGTGCTAGCAGCCAGGGACAGGGGGCCTACAATGAGCAGTTCTTC. It specifies CASSQGQGAYNEQFF.

The chain links TRBV6-6 to TRBJ1-5, with 10 bases identical to TRBD1. The CDR3 runs to 15 residues. Germline CDR1 and CDR2: MNHNY and SVGAGI (reference sequence). Trimming at V came to 2 bases and at J to 7 bases, leaving 5 bases not matched to a gene. Written as DNA, the CDR3 is TGTGCCAGCAGTTACCCGACAGGGGGCGTCCAGCCCCAGCATTTT. Translating it yields CASSYPTGGVQPQHF.

The CDR3 nucleotides are TGTGCCAGCAGCTTAACCGGGCCGGGACAGCCCCAGCATTTT. As protein: CASSLTGPGQPQHF. The chain uses TRBV7-3 and TRBJ1-5; D ambiguous. The CDR3 is made up of 14 amino acids. Germline assignment: CDR1 SGHTA and CDR2 FQGTGA. Trimming shortened V by 0 bases and J by 7 bases, and 10 bases separated the two germline ends.

The chain is built from TRBV4-3 and TRBJ2-7; possible D gene TRBD2, 6 bases. Germline CDR1 and CDR2: LGHNA and YSLEER. Trimming removed 1 base from V and 4 bases from J, with 11 bases in between. The CDR3 sequence is 14 residues long. The CDR3 here is CASSQALGGYEQYF. Written as DNA, the CDR3 is TGCGCCAGCAGCCAAGCCCTGGGGGGATACGAGCAGTACTTC.